This entry lists 15 T cell receptor beta chains sequenced from one sample in a study of blood T cell repertoires in COVID-19. Some clones are missing from TCRdb's copy, which holds only in-frame ones; the method was immunoSEQ multiplex PCR. The data show about 130,000 clones, around 90% seen once. The sample taken for sequencing was peripheral blood. All receptors derive from a man in his sixties with COVID-19, enrolled during active disease.

The rearrangement links TRBV18 to TRBJ1-1, with 7 bases that match TRBD1. The CDR3 runs to 16 residues. V lost 2 bases to trimming and J lost 5 bases; unmatched junction nucleotides: 11. Germline CDR1 is KGHSH and CDR2 is LQKENI. The CDR3 DNA reads as TGTGCCAGCTCACCAGCAGAGACAGGGCTGGGGACTGAAGCTTTCTTT. It yields the protein CASSPAETGLGTEAFF.

J is TRBJ2-1 and V is TRBV28; TRBD2 agrees at 12 bases. The CDR3 has 15 residues. CDR1 is MDHEN and CDR2 is SYDVKM in the germline V gene. V was clipped by 4 bases and J by 5 bases; unmatched bases: 3. CDR3 amino acids: CASSSSSGRDNEQFF. The CDR3 region has the DNA TGTGCCAGCAGTTCCTCTAGCGGGAGGGACAATGAGCAGTTCTTC.

The chain uses TRBV6-5 and TRBJ1-1; 7 positions match TRBD1. CDR1 and CDR2 (germline): MNHEY, SVGAGI. The CDR3 spans 14 residues. Trimming removed 2 bases from V and 8 bases from J; junction bases left unmatched: 8. The CDR3: CASSYDLDRLEAFF. In DNA form, the CDR3 reads TGTGCCAGCAGTTACGACTTGGACAGGCTAGAAGCTTTCTTT.

The table lists this clone with a count of one. The chain is built from TRBV25-1 and TRBJ1-2; TRBD1 might be the D (6 bases). V lost 4 bases and J 3 bases, leaving 15 bases between the germline ends. The germline gives CDR1 MGHDK, CDR2 SYGVNS. The CDR3 is 15 amino acids. CDR3 nucleotide sequence: TGTGCCAGCAGTGCCGGGGCTGGGGGCGACTATGGCTACACCTTC. Translating it yields CASSAGAGGDYGYTF.

This sequence joins TRBV12-3 or TRBV12-4 and TRBJ1-1, with 8 bases aligning to TRBD1. The CDR3 covers 12 residues. Trimming cost V 3 bases and J 6 bases; bases outside gene matches: 0. The CDR3 coding sequence is TGTGCCAGCAGTTTGACAGGGGCTGAAGCTTTCTTT. This codes for CASSLTGAEAFF.

The chain combines TRBV19 with TRBJ2-1, with D tentatively TRBD1 (5 bases). The length of the CDR3 is 14 residues. V dropped 3 bases and J dropped 3 bases, with 9 bases sitting between them. Germline CDR1 reads LNHDA; CDR2 reads SQIVND (reference sequence). CDR3 sequence (DNA): TGTGCCAGTAGTATTCGGACAAGCTACAATGAGCAGTTCTTC. Its translation is CASSIRTSYNEQFF.

The gene calls are TRBV2 and TRBJ2-5; 11 positions agree with TRBD1. J was trimmed by 3 bases and V by 3 bases; bases with no gene match: 3. The CDR3 sequence is 15 residues long. Germline values: CDR1 SNHLY, CDR2 FYNNEI. CDR3 nucleotides: TGTGCCAGCAGTGATTGGACAGGGGGCGAAGAGACCCAGTACTTC. Translated: CASSDWTGGEETQYF.

This chain links TRBV10-3 with TRBJ1-1; D possibly corresponds to TRBD1 (5 bases). Germline-derived CDR1 and CDR2 are ENHRY and SYGVKD. V lost 3 bases to trimming and J lost 2 bases, with 16 bases between them. This CDR3 has 16 residues. The CDR3 reads CAISDSRRGGNTEAFF. The CDR3 coding sequence is TGTGCCATCAGTGACTCTAGGCGGGGCGGTAACACTGAAGCTTTCTTT.

This chain uses TRBV6-5 with TRBJ2-2, with 8 nucleotides matching TRBD2. The CDR3 has 13 amino acids. Germline CDR1 is MNHEY and CDR2 is SVGAGI. V lost 8 bases to trimming and J lost 6 bases; unmatched junction nucleotides: 5. For the CDR3, the DNA is TGTGCCAGCCACTTCGGGAGGGCCGGGGAGCTGTTTTTT. Amino acids: CASHFGRAGELFF.

V and J are TRBV3-1 (or the pseudogene TRBV3-2) and TRBJ1-3; 7 bases agree with TRBD1. CDR3 length equals 16 residues. J lost 4 bases, V lost 4 bases, and 10 bases had no gene match. CDR1 and CDR2 from the germline V gene are LGHDT and YNNKEL (reference sequence). The CDR3 nucleotides read TGTGCCAGCAGCCCCCCATGGGGACAGCCCGGAAACACCATATATTTT. Translation: CASSPPWGQPGNTIYF.

This chain joins TRBV11-2 and TRBJ2-7, with D tentatively TRBD1 (7 bases). This CDR3 has 16 residues. CDR1 is SGHAT and CDR2 is FQNNGV in the germline V gene. V lost 0 bases, J lost 4 bases, and 16 bases lay in between. CDR3 DNA: TGTGCCAGCAGCTTAGATTTGACAGGGAGGACGTACGAGCAGTACTTC. Translating it yields CASSLDLTGRTYEQYF.

This rearrangement joins TRBV7-3 to TRBJ2-1; tentatively, D is TRBD2 (6 bases). V was pared by 3 bases and J by 4 bases, with 10 bases between. CDR1 is SGHTA and CDR2 is FQGTGA in the germline V gene. The CDR3 loop spans 14 amino acids. DNA of the CDR3: TGTGCCAGCAGCTTGGGGGAGGAGTACAATGAGCAGTTCTTC. Encoded protein: CASSLGEEYNEQFF.

This clone was counted a few times. The gene calls are TRBV27 and TRBJ1-3; D possibly corresponds to TRBD1 (5 bases). The CDR3 loop spans 15 amino acids. Trimming removed 6 bases at V and 4 bases at J, with 16 bases between. Germline-derived CDR1 and CDR2 are MNHEY and SMNVEV (reference sequence). The CDR3 here is CASSPWTSGGNTIYF. For the CDR3, the DNA is TGTGCCAGCAGCCCCTGGACATCGGGCGGAAACACCATATATTTT.

The V call is TRBV29-1, the J call TRBJ2-6, with TRBD2 identical over 8 bases. Per the germline V gene, CDR1 is SQVTM and CDR2 is ANQGSEA. The CDR3 has 17 residues. The CDR3 loop reads CTPTSAIFSSGANVLTF. CDR3 in DNA: TGCACCCCGACTAGCGCCATCTTTAGCTCTGGGGCCAACGTCCTGACTTTC.

The chain is built from TRBV6-2 or TRBV6-3 and TRBJ1-1; D possibly corresponds to TRBD1 (6 bases). The V end was cut by 2 bases, the J end by 3 bases, with 16 bases between. The CDR3 is 16 residues long. CDR1 MNHEY and CDR2 SVGEGT come from the germline V gene. The CDR3 nucleotides are TGTGCCAGCAGTTACCCGGTCGGGGGGGGCGACACTGAAGCTTTCTTT. Translating gives CASSYPVGGGDTEAFF.